This T cell receptor beta chain was captured in a study of blood T cell repertoires in COVID-19. Whole-study context: Some COVID-19 samples were acute and others convalescent; all came from the United States, Italy and Spain. Nucleic acid was either cDNA or gDNA, and it came from T cells, B-cell-depleted T cells, or PBMCs.

The length of the CDR3 is 15 residues. Trimming took 1 base from V and 4 from J, leaving 13 bases between them. Germline-derived CDR1 and CDR2 are SGHDN and FVKESK. Original analysis: Counts of nucleated cells, estimated from reference gene primer amplification, were obtained. Sequencing was performed with immunoSEQ multiplex PCR; in TCRdb, only in-frame clones are kept and a portion is missing. Clone size and the V and J calls come from that table; the DNA yielded D and trimming. Of about 160,000 clones listed, about 83% are singletons. Material: peripheral blood. The rearrangement uses TRBV14 and TRBJ1-1; D is uncertain. The sequence derives from an elderly woman with acute or convalescent COVID-19. The CDR3 region is CASSQGLGTFTEAFF. CDR3 DNA sequence: TGTGCCAGCAGCCAAGGGCTAGGCACCTTCACTGAAGCTTTCTTT.